This paragraph reports one T cell receptor (beta chain). This sample was taken from a study of PD-1 blockade in classical Hodgkin lymphoma. Generated by immunoSEQ multiplex PCR, the TCRdb table keeps only in-frame clones and is missing some. The sample has 6,800 or so clones, about three quarters seen once; the top ten hold around 42%. All patients experienced relapse after autologous stem cell transplantation, and brentuximab vedotin exposure was variable. The source was peripheral blood mononuclear cells (PBMCs), collected before the second cycle of nivolumab. The sequence was collected from a human donor with classical Hodgkin lymphoma.

The CDR3 DNA reads TGCGCCAGCAGTCTCGAGCCCTTGGGGGACACTGAAGCTTTCTTT. Translation: CASSLEPLGDTEAFF. The chain uses TRBV23-1 and TRBJ1-1; D possibly corresponds to TRBD1 (5 bases). TRBV23-1 has ORF status, its function being uncertain. CDR3 size: 15 residues. The V gene lost 4 bases and the J gene lost 3 bases, with 15 bases spanning the gap.